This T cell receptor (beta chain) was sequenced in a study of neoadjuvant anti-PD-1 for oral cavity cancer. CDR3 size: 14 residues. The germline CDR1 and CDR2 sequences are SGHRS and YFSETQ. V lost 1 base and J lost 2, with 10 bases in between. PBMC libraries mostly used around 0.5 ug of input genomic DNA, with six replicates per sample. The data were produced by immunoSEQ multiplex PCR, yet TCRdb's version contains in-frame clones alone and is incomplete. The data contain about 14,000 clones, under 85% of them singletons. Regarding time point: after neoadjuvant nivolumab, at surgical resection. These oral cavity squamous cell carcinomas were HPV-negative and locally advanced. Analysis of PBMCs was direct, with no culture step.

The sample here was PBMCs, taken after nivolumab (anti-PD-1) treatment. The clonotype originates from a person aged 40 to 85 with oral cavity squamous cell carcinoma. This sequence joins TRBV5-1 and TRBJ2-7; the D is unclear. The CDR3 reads CASSLNVKTYEQYF. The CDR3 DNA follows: TGCGCCAGCAGCTTGAACGTGAAAACCTACGAGCAGTACTTC.